This entry features one T cell receptor beta chain sequence. The sample is drawn from a study of CD8 T cells in Susac syndrome. This CDR3 has 16 amino acids. Germline V gene data show CDR1 as LNHNV and CDR2 as YYDKDF (reference sequence). V lost 6 bases to trimming and J lost 5 bases; unmatched junction nucleotides: 15. After extraction with the RNeasy kit, about 0.45 to 1 ug of the RNA was reverse transcribed using random hexamers. Each CDR3 protein is one row after TCRdb ran MiXCR on the immunoSEQ multiplex PCR reads. The table lists over 70,000 distinct CDR3 sequences, around 96% of them singletons, with 0.5% to 0.8% in the top ten.

The receptor comes from a human donor with Susac syndrome. The gene calls are TRBV15 and TRBJ1-2, with TRBD1 matching over 7 bases. Specimen: CD8+ T cells from PBMCs. CDR3 nucleotides: TGTGCCACCAGTTCGAGTGAGCAGGGGGTTTCTTATGGCTACACCTTC. It encodes CATSSSEQGVSYGYTF.